Following are 27 T cell receptor beta chains from one sample sequenced in a study of tumor-infiltrating lymphocytes in oesophageal squamous cell carcinoma. TCRdb itself ran the PCR reads through MiXCR, one entry per CDR3 protein. The sample shows about 18,000 distinct CDR3 sequences, about 39% of them seen only once. Sequenced sample: normal esophageal tissue next to the tumor. The source is a female donor with esophageal squamous cell carcinoma.

This clonotype was detected only once. The V call is TRBV28, the J call TRBJ2-1; 7 bases agree with TRBD1. The germline V gene has CDR1 MDHEN and CDR2 SYDVKM. Trimming took 2 bases from V and 5 from J; bases not matched to a gene: 3. CDR3 length: 14 residues. The CDR3 spells CASSLVTGHNEQFF. The CDR3, as DNA: TGTGCCAGCAGTTTAGTGACAGGGCACAATGAGCAGTTCTTC.

This clonotype turned up a few times. The rearrangement links TRBV6-1 to TRBJ1-2; maybe TRBD1 (6 bases). Per the germline V gene, CDR1 is MNHNS and CDR2 is SASEGT. CDR3 length: 14 residues. With 6 bases removed from V and 8 bases from J, the gap between germline ends came to 19 bases. Written as DNA, the CDR3 is TGTGCCAGCAGGCCCAATGGGGGCCTCGGGGGCTACACCTTC. It codes for CASRPNGGLGGYTF.

This clonotype was recorded at least ten times. The rearrangement uses TRBV2 and TRBJ2-1; TRBD2 aligns across 10 bases. Germline assignment: CDR1 SNHLY and CDR2 FYNNEI. The CDR3 loop spans 14 amino acids. J gave up 6 bases and V 9 bases, and 8 bases lay outside the gene matches. The CDR3 here is CASTGTSATNEQFF. The CDR3 coding sequence is TGTGCCAGTACCGGGACTAGCGCCACCAATGAGCAGTTCTTC.

This clonotype was observed a single time. The gene calls are TRBV7-2 and TRBJ1-1; D uncertain. Judging by the DNA end, TRBJ2-2 fits better; the J call may be wrong. This CDR3 comprises 13 residues. Per germline, CDR1 SGHTA and CDR2 FQGNSA. CDR3 region: CASSPQNTGELFF. CDR3 bases: TGTGCCAGCAGCCCCCAGAACACCGGGGAGCTGTTTTTT.

This clonotype was counted many times. The chain has TRBV2 and TRBJ1-2; D is uncertain. Trimming pared 3 bases from V and 4 bases from J, leaving 9 bases between. The length of the CDR3 is 13 residues. Germline V gene sequence: CDR1 SNHLY, CDR2 FYNNEI. The CDR3 bases are TGTGCCAGCAGTGATGCGGCGCTCTATGGCTACACCTTC. Protein product: CASSDAALYGYTF. The full variable domain, in which reference TRBV2 and TRBJ1-2 provide the parts outside the CDR3, is EPEVTQTPSHQVTQMGQEVILRCVPISNHLYFYWYRQILGQKVEFLVSFYNNEISEKSEIFDDQFSVERPDGSNFTLKIRSTKLEDSAMYFCASSDAALYGYTFGSGTRLTVV.

This clonotype was seen only a few times. The chain carries TRBV18 and TRBJ2-1; 11 nucleotides line up with TRBD1. The end of the DNA is better explained by TRBJ2-7, so the J call may be wrong. The CDR3 spans 15 residues. Germline V CDR1 and CDR2: KGHSH, LQKENI. The CDR3 loop is CASSDFGQGAGEQYF. CDR3 sequence (DNA): TGTGCCAGCTCAGACTTTGGACAGGGGGCGGGTGAGCAGTACTTC.

This clonotype was observed once. The chain couples TRBV7-6 to TRBJ2-1, with D possibly TRBD1 on 6 matching bases. The CDR3 totals 14 residues. Germline CDR1 reads SGHVS; CDR2 reads FNYEAQ. The germline V and J ends were trimmed by 1 base and 4 bases, with 8 bases remaining between them. Here the CDR3 reads CASSLGTAYNEQFF. DNA of the CDR3: TGTGCCAGCAGCTTAGGGACAGCGTACAATGAGCAGTTCTTC.

On this clonotype itself: The conserved phenylalanine or tryptophan normally closing the CDR3 is absent here, so this likely arose from a read error. Because the CDR3's place on the DNA is in doubt, the DNA is left out and the CDR3 is given as listed by TCRdb. This chain uses TRBV6-9 with TRBJ2-1. Germline V gene lookup returns CDR1 MNHGY and CDR2 SVAAGI. The CDR3 has 17 amino acids, counting both end residues. The CDR3 loop is CASSSEYRSAYEQYFGS.

The table lists this clonotype with a few counts. J is TRBJ2-1 and V is TRBV5-1, with 8 nucleotides matching TRBD2. The CDR3 consists of 15 residues. Germline assignment: CDR1 SGHRS and CDR2 YFSETQ. The ends lost 3 bases at V and 5 bases at J; junction bases unmatched: 7. The CDR3 spells CASSWRGETNNEQFF. CDR3 sequence (DNA): TGCGCCAGCAGCTGGCGGGGGGAGACAAACAATGAGCAGTTCTTC. The variable domain in full, completed from reference TRBV5-1 and TRBJ2-1, reads KAGVTQTPRYLIKTRGQQVTLSCSPISGHRSVSWYQQTPGQGLQFLFEYFSETQRNKGNFPGRFSGRQFSNSRSEMNVSTLELGDSALYLCASSWRGETNNEQFFGPGTRLTVL.

This clonotype was counted many times. The genes are TRBV2 and TRBJ1-1, with 8 bases matching TRBD1. CDR1 SNHLY and CDR2 FYNNEI come from the germline V gene. The CDR3 sequence is 15 residues long. Unmatched junction bases numbered 8, after V lost 7 bases and J lost 1 base. The CDR3 nucleotides read TGTGCCAGCAAGACCGACAGGGGATGGAACACTGAAGCTTTCTTT. This gives the protein CASKTDRGWNTEAFF.

The rearrangement joins TRBV7-6 to TRBJ2-3; TRBD2 is a possible D gene (6 bases). The J call may be incorrect, as the DNA end agrees better with TRBJ2-5. This CDR3 comprises 14 residues. Germline V gene data show CDR1 as SGHVS and CDR2 as FNYEAQ. The CDR3 spells CASSRGSNQETQYF. Here the CDR3 DNA reads TGTGCCAGCAGCCGGGGGTCCAATCAAGAGACCCAGTACTTC.

The sample holds many counts of this clonotype. V gene TRBV28 combines with J gene TRBJ2-7; D remains ambiguous. The CDR3 consists of 15 residues. The germline V and J ends were trimmed by 2 bases and 0 bases, with 11 bases remaining between them. Germline assignment: CDR1 MDHEN and CDR2 SYDVKM. The CDR3 region has the DNA TGTGCCAGCAGTTTAGAATCGTTGACCTCCTACGAGCAGTACTTC. It codes for CASSLESLTSYEQYF.

The chain links TRBV27 to TRBJ1-1, with 8 positions matching TRBD1. With the DNA end fitting TRBJ1-5 better, the J assignment may be wrong. Germline V gene data show CDR1 as MNHEY and CDR2 as SMNVEV (reference sequence). The length of the CDR3 is 14 residues. CDR3 in DNA: TGTGCCAGCAGACCTGACAGGGGTAATCAGCCCCAGCATTTT. Amino acid sequence: CASRPDRGNQPQHF.

V and J are TRBV7-3 and TRBJ2-1, with no clear D. The CDR3 has 14 residues. Germline V gene sequence: CDR1 SGHTA, CDR2 FQGTGA. Trimming removed 5 bases at V and 5 bases at J, with 13 bases between. CDR3 in amino acids: CASSVGPHDNEQFF. The CDR3 DNA reads as TGTGCCAGCAGCGTGGGTCCCCATGACAATGAGCAGTTCTTC.

V gene TRBV28 combines with J gene TRBJ1-5; D unclear. Trimming left V 7 bases short and J 5 bases short, with 9 bases between. The CDR3 covers 12 residues. From germline, CDR1 is MDHEN and CDR2 SYDVKM. Here the CDR3 DNA reads TGTGCCAGCAAGAGCGGAGATCAGCCCCAGCATTTT. This encodes CASKSGDQPQHF.

This rearrangement joins TRBV6-1 to TRBJ2-1; 7 positions match TRBD2. V shed 5 bases, J shed 8 bases, and the junction held 9 bases outside the gene matches. CDR1 MNHNS and CDR2 SASEGT come from the germline V gene. This CDR3 has 14 amino acids. This CDR3 is CASSTGEGGDEQFF. CDR3 in DNA: TGTGCCAGCAGTACGGGGGAGGGCGGCGATGAGCAGTTCTTC.

This clonotype was observed a few times. V usage is TRBV3-1 and J usage is TRBJ2-2; no reliable D call. Germline V lookup: CDR1 LGHDT, CDR2 YNNKEL (reference sequence). There are 15 residues in the CDR3. The ends were cut back, 5 bases at V and 4 bases at J, with 14 bases in the middle. This chain's CDR3 is CASSGRVLVTGELFF. As DNA, the CDR3 is TGTGCCAGCAGCGGCCGGGTCCTGGTCACCGGGGAGCTGTTTTTT.

The chain has TRBV28 and TRBJ2-1; 7 positions match TRBD2. This CDR3 has 14 residues. Germline V gene sequence: CDR1 MDHEN, CDR2 SYDVKM. J lost 6 bases, V lost 5 bases, and 7 bases had no gene match. The DNA of the CDR3 is TGTGCCAGCAGTGAGGCTAGCGGAGTCAATGAGCAGTTCTTC. It translates to CASSEASGVNEQFF.

This clonotype came up many times. At one of its ends the junction is not consistent with the germline gene, which may arise from a read error. The chain combines TRBV6-1 with TRBJ1-4; the D is unclear. The CDR3 spans 15 residues. The germline gives CDR1 MNHNS, CDR2 SASEGT. In nucleotides, the CDR3 is TGTGCCAGCAGGGAAGAGGGCCCTCCTAATGAAAAACTGTTTTTT. The encoded protein is CASREEGPPNEKLFF.

This sequence joins TRBV7-2 and TRBJ2-2, with a possible D match to TRBD1 (5 bases). The CDR3 is made up of 14 amino acids. CDR1 SGHTA and CDR2 FQGNSA come from the germline V gene. V was trimmed by 1 base and J by 8 bases, leaving 11 bases between them. CDR3 loop: CASSLVGRVGELFF. The CDR3 coding sequence is TGTGCCAGCAGCTTAGTCGGCAGGGTAGGGGAGCTGTTTTTT.

Sample share makes this clonotype medium-sized. As DNA, the CDR3 is TGTGCCAGCAGTACCCTAGCGGGAGCACACAATGAGCAGTTCTTC. The encoded protein is CASSTLAGAHNEQFF. V usage is TRBV28 and J usage is TRBJ2-1; TRBD2 aligns across 10 bases. Germline values: CDR1 MDHEN, CDR2 SYDVKM. CDR3 length: 15 residues. Trimming cost V 5 bases and J 5 bases; bases outside gene matches: 6.

A note on this clonotype: A much larger clone lies one base from this, so it may be a read error. The rearrangement links TRBV9 to TRBJ2-5; the match to TRBD2 covers 8 bases. Trimming took 3 bases from V and 11 from J; bases not matched to a gene: 15. Per the germline V gene, CDR1 is SGDLS and CDR2 is YYNGEE. The CDR3 contains 15 residues. This chain's CDR3 is CASSASGSGNNEQYF. The CDR3 region has the DNA TGTGCCAGCAGCGCGAGCGGGAGTGGGAACAATGAGCAGTACTTC.

By share, this clonotype counts as medium-sized. The chain employs TRBV7-9 and TRBJ2-3; a weak D match, TRBD1 (5 bases). CDR3 length: 15 amino acids. V lost 1 base, J lost 6 bases, and 14 bases lay in between. Germline values: CDR1 SEHNR, CDR2 FQNEAQ (reference sequence). The CDR3: CASSLDGREYDTQYF. In DNA, the CDR3 is TGTGCCAGCAGCTTAGATGGCAGGGAATATGATACGCAGTATTTT.

This clonotype was found many times. At one end, the junction sequence differs from germline, possibly due to a read error. The CDR3 DNA reads TGTGCCAGCAGCTTAGATCACGTGTCAGTTCCCCGATTT. As protein: CASSLDHVSVPRF. The J gene is TRBJ1-4, the V gene TRBV11-3; D is unresolved. The CDR3 length is 13 residues. In germline, CDR1 is SGHNT, CDR2 YENEEA.

This clonotype was detected only a few times. The chain carries TRBV27 and TRBJ1-5, with TRBD1 matching over 10 bases. Germline-derived CDR1 and CDR2 are MNHEY and SMNVEV (reference sequence). Losses at the gene ends were 5 bases for V and 4 bases for J; bases not matched to a gene: 2. CDR3 length equals 14 residues. In DNA form, the CDR3 reads TGTGCCAGCAGTCCGGGACAGGGGAATCAGCCCCAGCATTTT. This encodes CASSPGQGNQPQHF.

The chain's CDR3 is CAISELGLAGGNDEQYF. For the CDR3, the DNA is TGTGCCATCAGTGAACTGGGACTAGCGGGAGGGAACGACGAGCAGTACTTC. V gene TRBV10-3 combines with J gene TRBJ2-5, with 16 bases that match TRBD2. Matching the DNA end better, TRBJ2-7 makes the J call doubtful. Germline lookup yields CDR1 ENHRY and CDR2 SYGVKD. CDR3 length equals 17 residues.

This clonotype was detected ten times or more. The chain joins TRBV19 to TRBJ1-5, with D possibly matching TRBD1 (6 bases). The germline V gene encodes CDR1 LNHDA and CDR2 SQIVND (reference sequence). Trimming pared 4 bases from V and 0 bases from J, leaving 16 bases between. This CDR3 spans 17 amino acids. The CDR3 here is CASSRVGGLYSNQPQHF. CDR3 in DNA: TGTGCCAGTAGTAGGGTCGGGGGGCTTTATAGCAATCAGCCCCAGCATTTT.